This T cell receptor (beta chain) was captured by sequencing in a study of T cells in Graves' hyperthyroidism and ophthalmopathy. This clonotype occurred a few times. TCR beta CDR3 regions were amplified from RNA transcripts. HTBI primers drove first-round RT-PCR of the TCR CDR3. TCRdb reprocessed the multiplex PCR reads via MiXCR and lists one record per CDR3 protein. Among about 350,000 distinct CDR3 sequences listed, about 14% were seen once. Germline CDR1 and CDR2: SEHNR and FQNEAQ (reference sequence). This CDR3 is built from 17 residues. The V gene end was trimmed by 8 bases and the J gene end by 5 bases; junction bases not matched to a gene: 17.

Material: blood. The TCR sequence derives from a woman aged 25 to 39 with Graves' hyperthyroidism. The J gene is TRBJ2-1, the V gene TRBV7-9; 8 bases map to TRBD1. For the CDR3, the DNA is TGTGCCAGCGGCGGACCCCTGAAGGACAGGGTTAACAATGAGCAGTTCTTC. Translation gives CASGGPLKDRVNNEQFF.